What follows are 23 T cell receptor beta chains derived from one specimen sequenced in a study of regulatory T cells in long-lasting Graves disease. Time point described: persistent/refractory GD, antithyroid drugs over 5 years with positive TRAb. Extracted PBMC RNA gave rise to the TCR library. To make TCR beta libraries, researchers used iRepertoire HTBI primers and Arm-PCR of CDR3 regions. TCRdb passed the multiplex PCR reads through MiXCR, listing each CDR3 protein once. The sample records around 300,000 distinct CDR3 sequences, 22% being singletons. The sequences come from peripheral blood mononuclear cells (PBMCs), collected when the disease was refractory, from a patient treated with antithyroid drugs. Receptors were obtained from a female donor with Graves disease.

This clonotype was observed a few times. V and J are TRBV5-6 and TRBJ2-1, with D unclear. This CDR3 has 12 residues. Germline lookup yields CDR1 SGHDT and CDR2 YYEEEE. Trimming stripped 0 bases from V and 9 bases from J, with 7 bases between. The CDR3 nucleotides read TGTGCCAGCAGCTTGGGAGGTCGTGAGCAGTTCTTC. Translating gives CASSLGGREQFF.

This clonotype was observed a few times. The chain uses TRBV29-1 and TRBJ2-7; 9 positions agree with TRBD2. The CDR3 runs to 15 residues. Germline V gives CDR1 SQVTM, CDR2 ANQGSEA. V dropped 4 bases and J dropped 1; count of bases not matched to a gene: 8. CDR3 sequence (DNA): TGCAGCGTTGGTGGGGGACTAGCAGGATCCTACGAGCAGTACTTC. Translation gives CSVGGGLAGSYEQYF.

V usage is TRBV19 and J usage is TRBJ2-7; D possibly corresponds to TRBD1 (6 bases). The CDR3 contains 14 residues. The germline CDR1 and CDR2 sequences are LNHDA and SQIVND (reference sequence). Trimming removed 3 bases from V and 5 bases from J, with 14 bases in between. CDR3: CASSILQGSNEQYF. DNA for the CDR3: TGTGCCAGTAGTATTTTACAGGGATCCAACGAGCAGTACTTC.

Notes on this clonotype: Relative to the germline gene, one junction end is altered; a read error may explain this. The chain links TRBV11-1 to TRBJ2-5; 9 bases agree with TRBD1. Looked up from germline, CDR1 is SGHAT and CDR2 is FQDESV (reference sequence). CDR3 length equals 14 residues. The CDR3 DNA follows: TGTGCCAGCAGCGGGCCGACAGGGGGAGAGACCCTGTACTTC. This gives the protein CASSGPTGGETLYF.

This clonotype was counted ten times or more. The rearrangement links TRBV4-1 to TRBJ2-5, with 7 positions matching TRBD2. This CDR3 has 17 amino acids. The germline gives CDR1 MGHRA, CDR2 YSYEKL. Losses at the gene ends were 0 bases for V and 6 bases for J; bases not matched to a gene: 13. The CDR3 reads CASSQEAPTSVLKTQYF. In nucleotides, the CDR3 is TGCGCCAGCAGCCAAGAGGCCCCAACTAGCGTTTTGAAGACCCAGTACTTC.

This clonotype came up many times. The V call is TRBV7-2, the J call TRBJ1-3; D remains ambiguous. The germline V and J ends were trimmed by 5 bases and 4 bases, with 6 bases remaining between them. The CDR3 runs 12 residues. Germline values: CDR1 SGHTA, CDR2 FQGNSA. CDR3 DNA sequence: TGTGCCAGCAGCACTACGGGAAACACCATATATTTT. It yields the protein CASSTTGNTIYF.

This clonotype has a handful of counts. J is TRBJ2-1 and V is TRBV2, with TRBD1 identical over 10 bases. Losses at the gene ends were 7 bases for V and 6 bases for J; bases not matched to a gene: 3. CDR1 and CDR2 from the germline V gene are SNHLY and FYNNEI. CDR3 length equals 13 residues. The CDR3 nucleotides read TGTGCCAGCACGGGACAGGGGTTCAATGAGCAGTTCTTC. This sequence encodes CASTGQGFNEQFF. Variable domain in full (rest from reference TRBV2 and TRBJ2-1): EPEVTQTPSHQVTQMGQEVILRCVPISNHLYFYWYRQILGQKVEFLVSFYNNEISEKSEIFDDQFSVERPDGSNFTLKIRSTKLEDSAMYFCASTGQGFNEQFFGPGTRLTVL.

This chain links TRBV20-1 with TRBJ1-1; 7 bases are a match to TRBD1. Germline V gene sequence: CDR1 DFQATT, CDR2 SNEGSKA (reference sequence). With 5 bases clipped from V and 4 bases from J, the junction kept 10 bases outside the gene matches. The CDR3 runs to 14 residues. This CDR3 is CSAERQTGRTEAFF. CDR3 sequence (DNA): TGCAGTGCTGAGCGTCAGACAGGGCGCACTGAAGCTTTCTTT.

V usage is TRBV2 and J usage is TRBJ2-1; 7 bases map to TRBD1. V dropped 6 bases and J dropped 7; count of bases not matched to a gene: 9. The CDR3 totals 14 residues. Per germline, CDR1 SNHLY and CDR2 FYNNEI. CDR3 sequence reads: CASSRDKQGNEQFF. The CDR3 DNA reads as TGTGCCAGCAGCCGCGATAAACAGGGGAATGAGCAGTTCTTC.

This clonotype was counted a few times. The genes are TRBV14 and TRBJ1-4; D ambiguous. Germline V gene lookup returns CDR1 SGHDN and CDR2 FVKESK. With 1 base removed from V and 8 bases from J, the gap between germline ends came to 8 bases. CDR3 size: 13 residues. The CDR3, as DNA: TGTGCCAGCAGCCAAGTCGTAGGAGAAAAACTGTTTTTT. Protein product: CASSQVVGEKLFF.

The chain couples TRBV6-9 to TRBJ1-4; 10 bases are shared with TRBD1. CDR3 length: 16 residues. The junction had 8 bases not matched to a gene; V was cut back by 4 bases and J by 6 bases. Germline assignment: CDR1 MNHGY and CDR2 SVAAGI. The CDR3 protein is CASSSGTGEGHEKLFF. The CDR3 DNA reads TGTGCCAGCAGTTCCGGGACAGGGGAAGGCCATGAAAAACTGTTTTTT.

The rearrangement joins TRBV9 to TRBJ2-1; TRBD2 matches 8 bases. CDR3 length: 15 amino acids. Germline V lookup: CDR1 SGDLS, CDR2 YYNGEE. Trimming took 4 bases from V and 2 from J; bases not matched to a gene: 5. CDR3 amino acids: CASSTGTSTYNEQFF. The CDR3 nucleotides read TGTGCCAGCAGCACCGGGACTAGTACCTACAATGAGCAGTTCTTC.

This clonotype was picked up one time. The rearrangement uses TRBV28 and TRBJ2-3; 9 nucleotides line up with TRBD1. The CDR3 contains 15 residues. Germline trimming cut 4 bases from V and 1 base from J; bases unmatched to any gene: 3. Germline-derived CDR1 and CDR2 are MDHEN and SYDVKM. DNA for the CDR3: TGTGCCAGCAGTTACCGGGACAGGGGCACAGATACGCAGTATTTT. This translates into CASSYRDRGTDTQYF.

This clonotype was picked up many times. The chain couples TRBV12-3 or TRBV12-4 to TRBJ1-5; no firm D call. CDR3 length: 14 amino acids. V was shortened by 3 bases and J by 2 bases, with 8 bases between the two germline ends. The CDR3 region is CASSFNSGNQPQHF. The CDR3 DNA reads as TGTGCCAGCAGTTTCAACAGCGGCAATCAGCCCCAGCATTTT.

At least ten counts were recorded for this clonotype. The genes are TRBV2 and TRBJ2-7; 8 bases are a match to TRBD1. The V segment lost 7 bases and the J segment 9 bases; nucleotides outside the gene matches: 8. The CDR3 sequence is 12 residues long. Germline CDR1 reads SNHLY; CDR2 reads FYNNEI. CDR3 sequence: CASMSGGGWQYF. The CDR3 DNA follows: TGTGCCAGCATGTCAGGGGGCGGCTGGCAGTACTTC. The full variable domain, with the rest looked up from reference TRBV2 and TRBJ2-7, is EPEVTQTPSHQVTQMGQEVILRCVPISNHLYFYWYRQILGQKVEFLVSFYNNEISEKSEIFDDQFSVERPDGSNFTLKIRSTKLEDSAMYFCASMSGGGWQYFGPGTRLTVT.

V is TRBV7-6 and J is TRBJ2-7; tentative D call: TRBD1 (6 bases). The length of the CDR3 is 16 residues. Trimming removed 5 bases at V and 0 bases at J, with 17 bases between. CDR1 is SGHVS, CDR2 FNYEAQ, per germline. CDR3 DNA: TGTGCCAGCAGCCCATTTGGGGGCCCGCTCTCCTACGAGCAGTACTTC. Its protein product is CASSPFGGPLSYEQYF.

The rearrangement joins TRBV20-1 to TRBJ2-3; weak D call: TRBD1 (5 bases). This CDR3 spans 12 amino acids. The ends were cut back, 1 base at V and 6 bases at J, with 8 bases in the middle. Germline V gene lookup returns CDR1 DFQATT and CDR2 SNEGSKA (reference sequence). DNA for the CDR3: TGCAGTGCTAGAGCAGGGATCGATACGCAGTATTTT. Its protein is CSARAGIDTQYF.

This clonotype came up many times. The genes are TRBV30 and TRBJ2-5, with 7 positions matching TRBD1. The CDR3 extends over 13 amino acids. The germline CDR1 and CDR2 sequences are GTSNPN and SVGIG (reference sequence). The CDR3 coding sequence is TGTGCTCTGGAGAGGGGGCTTGGAGAGACCCAGTACTTC. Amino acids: CALERGLGETQYF.

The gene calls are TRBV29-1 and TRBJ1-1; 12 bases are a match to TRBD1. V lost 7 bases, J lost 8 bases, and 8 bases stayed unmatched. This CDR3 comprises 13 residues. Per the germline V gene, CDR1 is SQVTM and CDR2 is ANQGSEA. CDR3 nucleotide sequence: TGCAGCGCGTGGATGGGACAGGGGGCGGAAGCTTTCTTT. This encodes CSAWMGQGAEAFF.

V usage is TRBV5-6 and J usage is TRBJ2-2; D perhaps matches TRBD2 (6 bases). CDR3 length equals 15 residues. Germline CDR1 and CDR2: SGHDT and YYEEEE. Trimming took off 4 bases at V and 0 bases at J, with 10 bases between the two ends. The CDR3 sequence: CASSPGGANTGELFF. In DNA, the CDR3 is TGTGCCAGCAGCCCCGGCGGGGCGAACACCGGGGAGCTGTTTTTT.

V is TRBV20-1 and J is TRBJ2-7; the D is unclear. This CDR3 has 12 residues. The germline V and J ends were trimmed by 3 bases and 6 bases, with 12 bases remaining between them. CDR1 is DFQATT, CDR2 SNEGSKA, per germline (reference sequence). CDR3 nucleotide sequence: TGCAGTGCTAGGCCCCTAGGGTCCGAGCAGTACTTC. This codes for CSARPLGSEQYF.

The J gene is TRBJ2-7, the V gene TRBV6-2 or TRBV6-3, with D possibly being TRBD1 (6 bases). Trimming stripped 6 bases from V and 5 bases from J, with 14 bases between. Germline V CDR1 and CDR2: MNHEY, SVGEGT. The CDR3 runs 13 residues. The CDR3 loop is CASSSGTPNEQYF. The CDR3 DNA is TGTGCCAGCAGCTCCGGGACACCGAACGAGCAGTACTTC.

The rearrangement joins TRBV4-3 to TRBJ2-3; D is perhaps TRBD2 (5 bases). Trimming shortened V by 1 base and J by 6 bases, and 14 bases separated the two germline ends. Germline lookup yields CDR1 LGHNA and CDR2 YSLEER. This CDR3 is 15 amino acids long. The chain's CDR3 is CASSQAFTSTDTQYF. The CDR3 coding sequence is TGCGCCAGCAGCCAAGCCTTCACTAGTACGGATACGCAGTATTTT.